Here is one T cell receptor (beta chain) with its context. The sample carries other DNA sequences with the same CDR3. Assay used: immunoSEQ multiplex PCR; TCRdb lists only in-frame clones, some missing. This repertoire shows about 130,000 clones, approximately 94% found once; its top ten account for over 1%. These data originate in a study of cytomegalovirus exposure and HLA in healthy donors. The sequence came from a woman aged 18-29 years in good health and CMV-seronegative. Sequencing was carried out using PBMCs.

The CDR3 protein is CASSLGAGANVLTF. CDR3 nucleotides: TGCGCCAGCAGCTTGGGGGCAGGGGCCAACGTCCTGACTTTC. This sequence joins TRBV5-1 and TRBJ2-6; no definite D call. The CDR3 sequence is 14 residues long. From germline, CDR1 is SGHRS and CDR2 YFSETQ. Trimming shortened V by 0 bases and J by 4 bases, and 5 bases separated the two germline ends.